The 32 T cell receptor beta chains reported below all come from one sample, sequenced in a study of control samples from healthy donors and cancer patients. Only in-frame clones appear in the TCRdb table, and some are missing; sequencing was by immunoSEQ multiplex PCR. The sample shows 100,000 to 150,000 clones, more than 80% of them seen only once. The specimen sequenced was blood. The receptors originated from a man younger than 35 in good health.

This clone was counted only a few times. In DNA, the CDR3 is TGTGCCAGCAGTGAACCCCTCCACTTT. It is translated as CASSEPLHF. The chain carries TRBV2 and TRBJ1-6, with D uncertain. V lost 2 bases and J lost 13, with 0 bases in between. This CDR3 has 9 residues. Germline V gene sequence: CDR1 SNHLY, CDR2 FYNNEI.

The chain has TRBV2 and TRBJ2-5; unclear D gene. Germline V lookup: CDR1 SNHLY, CDR2 FYNNEI. Trimming took 3 bases from V and 1 from J, leaving 9 bases between them. The CDR3 sequence is 14 residues long. This CDR3 reads CASSERPRQETQYF. The CDR3 nucleotides are TGTGCCAGCAGTGAGCGCCCGCGCCAAGAGACCCAGTACTTC.

This sequence joins TRBV5-4 and TRBJ2-4, with 8 bases matching TRBD1. Losses at the gene ends were 1 base for V and 8 bases for J; bases not matched to a gene: 5. Looked up from germline, CDR1 is SGHNT and CDR2 is YYREEE (reference sequence). The CDR3 consists of 14 residues. The CDR3, as DNA: TGTGCCAGCAGCTTGCAGGGGGCGAGAGACATTCAGTACTTC. Translating gives CASSLQGARDIQYF.

V gene TRBV15 combines with J gene TRBJ2-5; D is undetermined. The germline gives CDR1 LNHNV, CDR2 YYDKDF (reference sequence). CDR3 length: 11 residues. V was cut by 5 bases and J by 2 bases, with 3 bases left in between. CDR3 sequence (DNA): TGTGCCACCAGCGGACAAGAGACCCAGTACTTC. It translates to CATSGQETQYF. The full variable domain, its missing parts supplied by reference TRBV15 and TRBJ2-5, is DAMVIQNPRYQVTQFGKPVTLSCSQTLNHNVMYWYQQKSSQAPKLLFHYYDKDFNNEADTPDNFQSRRPNTSFCFLDIRSPGLGDTAMYLCATSGQETQYFGPGTRLLVL.

The V call is TRBV5-1, the J call TRBJ2-5, with D uncertain. The CDR3 covers 14 residues. Germline CDR1 and CDR2: SGHRS and YFSETQ. Trimming shortened V by 1 base and J by 5 bases, and 12 bases separated the two germline ends. The CDR3 protein is CASSLRTSDETQYF. Here the CDR3 DNA reads TGCGCCAGCAGCTTGAGAACTTCCGACGAGACCCAGTACTTC.

The rearrangement joins TRBV28 to TRBJ2-3; D is uncertain. This CDR3 is 13 amino acids long. V shed 3 bases and J shed 6 bases, with 10 bases lying between them. Germline lookup yields CDR1 MDHEN and CDR2 SYDVKM. In DNA form, the CDR3 reads TGTGCCAGCAGTTTTAGGGCTCAGGATACGCAGTATTTT. This codes for CASSFRAQDTQYF.

The genes are TRBV5-1 and TRBJ2-1; the match to TRBD2 covers 9 bases. V shed 4 bases, J shed 4 bases, and the junction held 6 bases outside the gene matches. In germline, CDR1 is SGHRS, CDR2 YFSETQ. CDR3 length equals 15 residues. The CDR3 region is CASSHRLAEYNEQFF. The CDR3 DNA follows: TGCGCCAGCAGCCACAGACTAGCGGAATACAATGAGCAGTTCTTC. Using reference TRBV5-1 and TRBJ2-1 for the parts outside the CDR3, the full variable domain is KAGVTQTPRYLIKTRGQQVTLSCSPISGHRSVSWYQQTPGQGLQFLFEYFSETQRNKGNFPGRFSGRQFSNSRSEMNVSTLELGDSALYLCASSHRLAEYNEQFFGPGTRLTVL.

The chain carries TRBV6-5 and TRBJ1-3; D might be TRBD1 (6 bases). Trimming stripped 8 bases from V and 4 bases from J, with 9 bases between. CDR1 is MNHEY and CDR2 is SVGAGI in the germline V gene. This CDR3 is 12 amino acids long. CDR3 region: CASWDNGNTIYF. CDR3 coding DNA: TGTGCCAGCTGGGACAACGGAAACACCATATATTTT.

V and J are TRBV5-6 and TRBJ2-1; D remains ambiguous. In germline, CDR1 is SGHDT, CDR2 YYEEEE. The V gene lost 2 bases and the J gene lost 8 bases, with 8 bases spanning the gap. The CDR3 spans 12 residues. The CDR3, as DNA: TGTGCCAGCAGCTTCTCGGCGGATGAGCAGTTCTTC. Translation gives CASSFSADEQFF.

V and J are TRBV11-2 and TRBJ2-5, with D hard to call. CDR1 and CDR2 (germline): SGHAT, FQNNGV. Trimming took 4 bases from V and 5 from J, leaving 17 bases between them. CDR3 size: 15 residues. CDR3 loop: CASSSEFLASETQYF. The CDR3 DNA sequence: TGTGCCAGCAGCTCCGAATTCTTGGCGTCGGAGACCCAGTACTTC.

The chain combines TRBV21-1 with TRBJ2-7; TRBD2 was called by the table and not checked on the DNA. TRBV21-1 is flagged as a pseudogene. The CDR3 extends over 13 amino acids. The chain's CDR3 is CASSIRSTYEQYV. The CDR3 DNA follows: TGTGCCAGCAGCATAAGGAGTACCTACGAGCAGTACGTC.

This chain joins TRBV9 and TRBJ2-1, with D unresolved. CDR1 is SGDLS, CDR2 YYNGEE, per germline. Trimming took 4 bases from V and 4 from J, leaving 12 bases between them. This CDR3 contains 14 residues. CDR3 bases: TGTGCCAGCAGCCCTCCGGCCGCATACAATGAGCAGTTCTTC. This encodes CASSPPAAYNEQFF.

The chain links TRBV19 to TRBJ2-2; D might be TRBD1 (5 bases). Germline assignment: CDR1 LNHDA and CDR2 SQIVND (reference sequence). Between the trimmed V and J ends, which lost 9 bases and 6 bases, there was a span of 23 bases. The CDR3 totals 16 residues. This chain's CDR3 is CARCPPQENEAGELFF. The CDR3 region has the DNA TGTGCCAGATGCCCCCCACAGGAAAATGAGGCCGGGGAGCTGTTTTTT.

The chain joins TRBV7-9 to TRBJ2-2; D is perhaps TRBD2 (7 bases). CDR1 SEHNR and CDR2 FQNEAQ come from the germline V gene (reference sequence). This CDR3 comprises 18 residues. V was pared by 6 bases and J by 4 bases, with 24 bases between. The CDR3, as DNA: TGTGCCAGCAGGGGCGAGCGGGGCAGGGGACCCCGCACCGGGGAGCTGTTTTTT. It codes for CASRGERGRGPRTGELFF.

The chain carries TRBV6-5 and TRBJ2-3; tentative D call: TRBD2 (6 bases). The CDR3 runs 14 residues. With 5 bases removed from V and 2 bases from J, the gap between germline ends came to 11 bases. CDR1 and CDR2 (germline): MNHEY, SVGAGI. The CDR3 nucleotides read TGTGCCAGCAGTAGGGACTCCCCCACAGATACGCAGTATTTT. It codes for CASSRDSPTDTQYF.

This chain joins TRBV9 and TRBJ2-3; 12 bases match TRBD1. The V segment lost 1 base and the J segment 7 bases; nucleotides outside the gene matches: 4. In germline, CDR1 is SGDLS, CDR2 YYNGEE. The CDR3 totals 15 residues. For the CDR3, the DNA is TGTGCCAGCAGCGTACTGGGACAGGGGGCATATACGCAGTATTTT. Protein product: CASSVLGQGAYTQYF. Supplemented by reference TRBV9 and TRBJ2-3, the full variable domain reads DSGVTQTPKHLITATGQRVTLRCSPRSGDLSVYWYQQSLDQGLQFLIQYYNGEERAKGNILERFSAQQFPDLHSELNLSSLELGDSALYFCASSVLGQGAYTQYFGPGTRLTVL.

This clone was recorded only once. The chain links TRBV6-2 or TRBV6-3 to TRBJ2-1; 11 bases line up with TRBD2. After removal of 5 bases from V and 5 bases from J, the junction contained 8 bases not matched to a gene. The CDR3 covers 16 residues. CDR1 and CDR2 from the germline V gene are MNHEY and SVGEGT. The CDR3 DNA reads as TGTGCCAGCAGTCAACCTGGGACTAGCGGAGACAATGAGCAGTTCTTC. It codes for CASSQPGTSGDNEQFF.

This chain's CDR3 is CASSIWRSGAIQSSGNTIYF. CDR3 in DNA: TGTGCCAGCAGCATCTGGAGATCAGGGGCCATCCAATCCTCTGGAAACACCATATATTTT. The chain links TRBV21-1 to TRBJ1-3; the DNA was not used to check the table's D call, TRBD1. TRBV21-1 is a pseudogene segment. The CDR3 is 20 residues long.

V is TRBV27 and J is TRBJ1-5; 9 bases match TRBD1. This CDR3 region has 14 residues. CDR1 is MNHEY, CDR2 SMNVEV, per germline (reference sequence). With 8 bases clipped from V and 5 bases from J, the junction kept 7 bases outside the gene matches. The CDR3 DNA is TGTGCCAGCGCCCTGGGACAGGGCGATCAGCCCCAGCATTTT. It yields the protein CASALGQGDQPQHF.

Notes on this clone: The junction departs from the called germline gene at one end, perhaps through a read error. The chain carries TRBV9 and TRBJ2-3, with D perhaps TRBD1 (6 bases). The CDR3 covers 16 residues. CDR1 SGDLS and CDR2 YYNGEE come from the germline V gene. The DNA for the CDR3 is TGTGCCAGCAGCGTATCGTCGGACTTAAGGACAGCTACGCAGTATTTT. Translation gives CASSVSSDLRTATQYF.

The chain recombines TRBV12-5 with TRBJ1-1; D is unresolved. CDR3 length: 13 residues. V lost 1 base and J lost 0, with 3 bases in between. Per germline, CDR1 LGHNT and CDR2 FRNRAP. DNA of the CDR3: TGTGCTAGTGGTTTGGCAGTGAACACTGAAGCTTTCTTT. It is translated as CASGLAVNTEAFF.

The gene calls are TRBV24-1 and TRBJ2-2, with D hard to call. Germline-derived CDR1 and CDR2 are KGHDR and SFDVKD. The CDR3 runs to 17 residues. The V and J ends lost 0 bases and 4 bases respectively, with 14 bases between them. As DNA, the CDR3 is TGTGCCACCAGTGATTTGGAAGCCGGGTCGCCCACCGGGGAGCTGTTTTTT. Translating gives CATSDLEAGSPTGELFF.

The chain has TRBV7-2 and TRBJ2-7, with D perhaps given as TRBD1 or TRBD2 (5 bases each). CDR1 and CDR2 from the germline V gene are SGHTA and FQGNSA. V gave up 2 bases and J gave up 0 bases, with 11 bases separating them. The CDR3 has 15 amino acids. The CDR3 reads CASSLMPGHSYEQYV. CDR3 in DNA: TGTGCCAGCAGCTTAATGCCGGGGCACTCCTACGAGCAGTACGTC.

This clone was counted only a few times. The chain employs TRBV2 and TRBJ2-1; tentatively, D is TRBD2 (5 bases). Trimming shortened V by 4 bases and J by 10 bases, and 17 bases separated the two germline ends. CDR3 length: 14 residues. From germline, CDR1 is SNHLY and CDR2 FYNNEI. The CDR3 loop is CASSGRLRPGEQFF. As DNA, the CDR3 is TGTGCCAGCAGTGGAAGGTTGCGGCCGGGGGAGCAGTTCTTC.

This chain joins TRBV12-3 or TRBV12-4 and TRBJ1-5; no reliable D call. The V and J ends lost 6 bases and 8 bases respectively, with 14 bases between them. CDR3 length: 13 amino acids. CDR3 sequence: CASSKKQREPQHF. CDR3 coding DNA: TGTGCCAGCAGCAAGAAACAACGGGAGCCCCAGCATTTT.

The J gene is TRBJ2-3, the V gene TRBV28; D might be TRBD2 (7 bases). The V gene lost 5 bases and the J gene lost 0 bases, with 15 bases spanning the gap. The CDR3 is made up of 16 amino acids. CDR1 and CDR2 from the germline V gene are MDHEN and SYDVKM. The CDR3 loop is CASSRTEGGSTDTQYF. The CDR3 DNA follows: TGTGCCAGCAGTCGAACCGAGGGGGGGAGCACAGATACGCAGTATTTT.

The genes are TRBV7-6 and TRBJ2-5; weak D call: TRBD1 (5 bases). CDR3 size: 14 residues. CDR1 is SGHVS, CDR2 FNYEAQ, per germline. V dropped 1 base and J dropped 5 bases, with 11 bases sitting between them. CDR3 sequence: CASSLEAGLETQYF. DNA of the CDR3: TGTGCCAGCAGCTTAGAGGCAGGGCTGGAGACCCAGTACTTC.

The chain uses TRBV27 and TRBJ2-7; 10 nucleotides match TRBD2. CDR3 length: 14 amino acids. Germline V gene data show CDR1 as MNHEY and CDR2 as SMNVEV (reference sequence). J lost 5 bases, V lost 6 bases, and 7 bases had no gene match. The CDR3 is CASRPSGGFDEQYF. CDR3 in DNA: TGTGCCAGCAGGCCTAGCGGGGGCTTCGACGAGCAGTACTTC.

CDR3 nucleotide sequence: TGTGCCAGCAGCTTGGGGGCAAGGGGGAATGAAAAACTGTTTTTT. This gives the protein CASSLGARGNEKLFF. The chain uses TRBV5-6 and TRBJ1-4; the D gene is possibly TRBD1 (6 bases). Looked up from germline, CDR1 is SGHDT and CDR2 is YYEEEE. The CDR3 is made up of 15 amino acids. The ends were cut back, 0 bases at V and 5 bases at J, with 11 bases in the middle.

The rearrangement uses TRBV11-2 and TRBJ2-5, with a weak D call TRBD2 (5 bases). CDR1 is SGHAT, CDR2 FQNNGV, per germline. Trimming cost V 4 bases and J 1 base, with 10 bases left between them. This CDR3 is 14 amino acids long. The CDR3, as DNA: TGTGCCAGCAGCTCCGGACTGAGCCAAGAGACCCAGTACTTC. This gives the protein CASSSGLSQETQYF.

This chain joins TRBV6-5 and TRBJ1-1, with D possibly matching TRBD1 (5 bases). The CDR3 runs to 14 residues. Germline values: CDR1 MNHEY, CDR2 SVGAGI. Trimming took off 0 bases at V and 1 base at J, with 6 bases between the two ends. CDR3 amino acids: CASSYSRGNTEAFF. The CDR3 region has the DNA TGTGCCAGCAGTTACTCGAGGGGGAACACTGAAGCTTTCTTT.

This chain uses TRBV4-1 with TRBJ1-2; weak D call: TRBD1 (5 bases). CDR1 and CDR2 (germline): MGHRA, YSYEKL. CDR3 size: 16 residues. V lost 1 base to trimming and J lost 5 bases, with 17 bases between them. CDR3 loop: CASSQAMSQGGYGYTF. The CDR3 bases are TGCGCCAGCAGCCAAGCAATGAGTCAGGGTGGATATGGCTACACCTTC.